This T cell receptor (beta chain) is from a study of TIL therapy for anti-PD-1-resistant metastatic lung cancer. Study in general: Tumors were harvested before any PD-1/PD-L1 blockade. Study-wide results and limits: The baseline peripheral repertoire was partially replaced by infused TIL clonotypes that later decayed. Treatment-naive, never-smoker and oncogene-addicted patients were overrepresented in this highly selected cohort.

The V gene's germline CDR1 is MNHNY and CDR2 SVGAGI (reference sequence). The V and J ends lost 6 bases and 0 bases respectively, with 9 bases between them. There are 14 residues in the CDR3. Note on this clone: Its matching antigen is unknown.

The libraries were made with immunoSEQ v3. Sequencing used immunoSEQ multiplex PCR; TCRdb keeps in-frame clones, though not all of them. The table has under 70,000 clones, 70% to 75% seen once; the top ten hold about 2%. The time point: pre-treatment sample, taken before nivolumab and TIL therapy. The clonotype was recovered from a person between 25 and 80 years old with non-small cell lung cancer. The chain links TRBV6-6 to TRBJ2-1; D not resolved. Sequencing used blood, obtained at baseline. CDR3 sequence reads: CASRHSSSYNEQFF. DNA of the CDR3: TGTGCCAGCAGGCACTCGAGCTCCTACAATGAGCAGTTCTTC.